The rows below give T cell receptor beta chains drawn from one sample of a study of T cells after yellow fever vaccination. TCRdb ran MiXCR on the 5' RACE reads and lists one entry per CDR3 protein. Of a few hundred thousand distinct CDR3 sequences in the sample, about 4% are singletons; the top ten hold about 22%. The material sequenced was PBMCs, taken 5 days after the yellow fever booster vaccination. Receptor source: a man between 18 and 29 years old who received the YFV17D yellow fever vaccine. CDR3s include the opening cysteine and the closing phenylalanine or tryptophan. Fields, in order: J gene, clone size, D gene, V gene, CDR3 DNA, CDR3 protein. D genes are given only for firm matches. Expanded clones are given a class, and other clones once, few, many or no size at all.

J: TRBJ1-1
size: few
D: NA
V: TRBV28
DNA: TGTGCCAGCAGTTCAAACATTAACACTGAAGCTTTCTTT
CDR3: CASSSNINTEAFF

J: TRBJ2-3
size: few
D: TRBD2
V: TRBV10-3
DNA: TGTGCCATCATGATTGGAGCGGGGGGCGGTACGCAGTATTTT
CDR3: CAIMIGAGGGTQYF

J: TRBJ1-1
size: many
D: NA
V: TRBV5-5
DNA: TGTGCCAGCAGCCACCGGGTCCTTTTTGAAGCTTTCTTT
CDR3: CASSHRVLFEAFF

J: TRBJ1-5
size: NA
D: NA
V: TRBV20-1
DNA: TGCAGTGCTAGAGCAGGACAGAACAATCAGCCCCAGCATTTT
CDR3: CSARAGQNNQPQHF

J: TRBJ2-6
size: NA
D: NA
V: TRBV20-1
DNA: TGCAGTGCATCACAGGGAACTGGGGCCAACGTCCTGACTTTC
CDR3: CSASQGTGANVLTF

J: TRBJ2-1
size: NA
D: NA
V: TRBV10-3
DNA: TGTGCCACCACCCGTGACCCCAGCTCCTACAATGAGCAGTTCTTC
CDR3: CATTRDPSSYNEQFF

J: TRBJ1-6
size: NA
D: TRBD1
V: TRBV7-2
DNA: TGTGCCAGCACCGTAAGCGCCCCGGGACAGTGGCATTCACCCCTCCACTTT
CDR3: CASTVSAPGQWHSPLHF

J: TRBJ1-1
size: NA
D: NA
V: TRBV20-1
DNA: TGCAGTGCTAGAGATACGTCAGGGAGGACTGAAGCTTTCTTT
CDR3: CSARDTSGRTEAFF

J: TRBJ1-2
size: NA
D: TRBD1
V: TRBV5-1
DNA: TGCGCCAGCAGCTTGGGGGACAGAGTCTATGGCTACACCTTC
CDR3: CASSLGDRVYGYTF

J: TRBJ2-5
size: few
D: TRBD2
V: TRBV11-2
DNA: TGTGCCAGCAGTCCCCGGACTAGCGGGGGAGAGACCCAGTACTTC
CDR3: CASSPRTSGGETQYF

J: TRBJ2-3
size: many
D: NA
V: TRBV24-1
DNA: TGTGCCACCAGTGATGGATCTCCAGATACGCAGTATTTT
CDR3: CATSDGSPDTQYF

J: TRBJ1-2
size: few
D: NA
V: TRBV5-1
DNA: TGCGCCAGCAGCCCCAATCCAGGGACGGGAGGCTACACCTTC
CDR3: CASSPNPGTGGYTF

J: TRBJ2-5
size: few
D: NA
V: TRBV20-1
DNA: TGCAGTGCTAGAGAAATGGGGGAGACCCAGTACTTC
CDR3: CSAREMGETQYF

J: TRBJ2-3
size: few
D: TRBD2
V: TRBV11-2
DNA: TGTGCCAGCAGCTTCTATTTTAGCGGGGGCACAGATACGCAGTATTTT
CDR3: CASSFYFSGGTDTQYF

J: TRBJ2-3
size: few
D: NA
V: TRBV7-3
DNA: TGTGCCAGCAGCTTTTTTAGAGCGCAGTATTTT
CDR3: CASSFFRAQYF

J: TRBJ2-5
size: few
D: NA
V: TRBV7-2
DNA: TGTGCCAGCAGCTCCTCAACGTACCAAGAGACCCAGTACTTC
CDR3: CASSSSTYQETQYF

J: TRBJ2-3
size: many
D: TRBD1
V: TRBV12-3/TRBV12-4
DNA: TGTGCCAGCAACCCGTTGACAGGGGGGGATACGCAGTATTTT
CDR3: CASNPLTGGDTQYF

J: TRBJ1-1
size: few
D: NA
V: TRBV29-1
DNA: TGCAGCGCCGCCGACGGGACTGAAGCTTTCTTT
CDR3: CSAADGTEAFF

J: TRBJ2-1
size: NA
D: TRBD2
V: TRBV5-1
DNA: TGCGCCAGCAGCCCCCGGACTAGCGGGTATGACAATGAGCAGTTCTTC
CDR3: CASSPRTSGYDNEQFF

J: TRBJ2-5
size: NA
D: TRBD1
V: TRBV27
DNA: TGTGCCAGCAGACCCACTTTGACAGGGGGAGAGACCCAGTACTTC
CDR3: CASRPTLTGGETQYF

J: TRBJ2-5
size: many
D: NA
V: TRBV6-5
DNA: TGTGCCAGCAGGTACAGGAGGACCCAGTACTTC
CDR3: CASRYRRTQYF

J: TRBJ2-5
size: many
D: TRBD1
V: TRBV20-1
DNA: TGCAGTCCCTTAGGGGGACAGGGTATCGACCAAGAGACCCAGTACTTC
CDR3: CSPLGGQGIDQETQYF

J: TRBJ1-2
size: few
D: TRBD1
V: TRBV25-1
DNA: TGTGCCAGCAGTGGAGGGCTCAGGGGGGAGAACTATGGCTACACCTTC
CDR3: CASSGGLRGENYGYTF

J: TRBJ1-1
size: many
D: NA
V: TRBV18
DNA: TGTGCCAGCTCACTGACGAATCAGGAGGCTTTCTTT
CDR3: CASSLTNQEAFF

J: TRBJ1-1
size: NA
D: NA
V: TRBV19
DNA: TGTGCCAGTAGAGGGGCGGACACTGAAGCTTTCTTT
CDR3: CASRGADTEAFF

J: TRBJ2-2
size: many
D: TRBD1
V: TRBV7-2
DNA: TGTGCCAGCACCGCAGGGGGCTCCGCCGGGGAGCTGTTTTTT
CDR3: CASTAGGSAGELFF

J: TRBJ2-7
size: few
D: TRBD2
V: TRBV29-1
DNA: TGCAGCGTTGATTTTCGCGGGGGGAGACTTTCCTACGAGCAGTACTTC
CDR3: CSVDFRGGRLSYEQYF

J: TRBJ2-2
size: many
D: NA
V: TRBV7-2
DNA: TGTGCCAGCAGCTCGGCGGTAACAAGGAACACCGGGGAGCTGTTTTTT
CDR3: CASSSAVTRNTGELFF

J: TRBJ1-5
size: few
D: NA
V: TRBV3-1
DNA: TGTGCCAGCGGCTACAGTGAGCTCAATCAGCCCCAGCATTTT
CDR3: CASGYSELNQPQHF

J: TRBJ2-5
size: few
D: NA
V: TRBV3-1
DNA: TGTGCCAGCGCGGACGGCCAAGAGACCCAGTACTTC
CDR3: CASADGQETQYF

J: TRBJ2-4
size: many
D: TRBD1
V: TRBV7-6
DNA: TGTGCCAGCAGCTCGGGGACAGGCATTCAGTACTTC
CDR3: CASSSGTGIQYF

J: TRBJ1-1
size: few
D: NA
V: TRBV7-2
DNA: TGTGCCAGCAGCTTCTGGGGGACAAGCACTGAAGCTTTCTTT
CDR3: CASSFWGTSTEAFF

J: TRBJ2-7
size: NA
D: NA
V: TRBV5-1
DNA: TGCGCCAGCAGCTTTGGTCCGGGGCAAGTCTACGAGCAGTACTTC
CDR3: CASSFGPGQVYEQYF